This entry describes one T cell receptor beta chain. Its antigen specificity is not known. No base qualities exist here, and no much larger clone lies one base off it. Other DNA sequences in the same sample also yield this CDR3. Per the germline V gene (reference sequence), MNHEY is the CDR1 and SMNVEV is the CDR2. The V and J ends are trimmed by 0 bases and 4 bases, leaving 4 bases between them. The CDR3, cysteine through phenylalanine, is 13 amino acids long. Only the CDR3 DNA is retained, 39 bases long and in frame from the first base. The entire isolated RNA was reverse transcribed using the High Capacity cDNA Reverse Transcription Kit, and thus expressed TCRB transcripts were sequenced. Naive, central memory and regulatory T cell samples underwent deep immunoSEQ sequencing, averaging around 3.7 million total reads per sample. Sorted cells were lysed in RLT buffer and RNA was extracted with DNase-treated RNeasy Micro or Mini kits, depending on cell number. Each cell subset was processed separately to prevent cross-contamination, with patient and healthy donor samples processed together. Using the immunoSEQ multiplex PCR, TCRB sequences were amplified from cDNA into 87-bp fragments spanning the CDR3 region. Sequencing of the amplicons was done on the Illumina HiSeq platform. Processing in the source paper ran as follows. PCR bias was computationally corrected using synthetic template baselines, reads within Hamming distance 2 were collapsed, and singletons that could not be merged were discarded. By aligning reads against IMGT, V, D and J genes, CDR3 length, and insertions or deletions at six rearrangement sites were assigned. Within each subset, clonotype counts were normalized to sorted cell number, after which true diversity and Gini coefficients were computed with the tcR R package. The overlap coefficient, calculated on TCRB nucleotide sequences, was used to quantify repertoire sharing. Out-of-frame TCRB sequences from naive cells were analyzed as a proxy for the pre-selection repertoire. Held by TCRdb, this immuneACCESS table contains in-frame sequences only and omits some clones. Under half of the omission traces to an unresolved V gene where checked; the cause of the rest is unknown. The V and J calls and clone size come from that table; D and trimming were worked out from the DNA. The sample data list hundreds of thousands of clones, and 13% of these were observed just once. 0.02% to 0.025% of the sample rests with the top ten.

Each donor gave one peripheral blood draw, approximately 110 mL on average, collected into heparinised tubes. Using a panel that included CD45RO, CCR7, CD25, CD127, CD95 and CD27, naive, central memory, regulatory and stem cell-like memory CD4+ T cells were sorted on a BD FACSAria II. Every sorted population had a purity above 95%. PBMCs were separated immediately by Lymphoprep density gradient centrifugation and were stained directly, without being cultured. So that batch effects would be minimized, each experiment stained and sorted samples in pairs, pairing one healthy donor with one patient. The sample originates from a study of beta chain features in type 1 diabetes listed by TCRdb under 2018. At the level of the whole study: Mean age, gender distribution, total cell number and subset yield did not differ between patients and healthy donors. In the study, recently diagnosed type 1 diabetes patients and matched healthy donors were compared on the TCRB repertoires of their sorted circulating CD4+ T cell subsets. Across all samples, fewer than 110,000,000 sorted cells were examined, and cell number per subset correlated strongly with RNA yield. Naive and central memory subsets were obtained from all 30 or so donors, but regulatory and stem cell-like memory subsets were isolated from only 8 patients and about 8 healthy donors. Study-wide conclusions, independent of this receptor: Because cDNA rather than genomic DNA was sequenced, highly expressing activated cells could have been over-represented, although no difference in activation and CD3 levels was found between groups. The naive, central memory and regulatory TCRB repertoires appeared to resemble one another more closely among patients than among healthy donors. Only small numbers of individuals were included in the HLA sub-analyses, which left unresolved whether HLA type had any influence on TCRB rearrangement. A moderate but significant shortening of TCRB CDR3 length was observed in type 1 diabetes patients in all four CD4+ subsets. At VDJ recombination sites, type 1 diabetes patients had fewer insertions and more deleted nucleotides, which implies abnormalities in thymic rearrangement. PCR may preferentially amplify shorter templates, but because patient and control samples were amplified and corrected together, any resulting skew would affect both groups equally.

This receptor was identified in a man aged 18 to 29 with type 1 diabetes. Input material: naive CD4+ T cells from blood. This specimen's cell subset or site label, per the study, means: true naive CD4+ T cells. This chain joins TRBV27 to TRBJ1-5, with no confident D gene call. The sequence in DNA is TGTGCCAGCAGTTTATCGGGTAATCAGCCCCAGCATTTT. Its amino acids are CASSLSGNQPQHF.